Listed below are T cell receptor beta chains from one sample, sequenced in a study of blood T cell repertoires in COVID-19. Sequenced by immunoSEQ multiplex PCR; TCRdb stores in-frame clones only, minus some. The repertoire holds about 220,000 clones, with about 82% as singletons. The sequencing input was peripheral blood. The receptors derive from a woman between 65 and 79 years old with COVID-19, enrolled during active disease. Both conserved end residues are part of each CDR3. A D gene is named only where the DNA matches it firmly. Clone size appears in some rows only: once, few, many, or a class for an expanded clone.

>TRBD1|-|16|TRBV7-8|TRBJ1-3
TGTGCCAGCAGCGCCATACAGGGGGCCAGCGGAAACACCATATATTTT
CASSAIQGASGNTIYF
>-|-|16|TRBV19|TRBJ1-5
TGTGCCAGTAGTATTAAAGGGGGATTTAGCAATCAGCCCCAGCATTTT
CASSIKGGFSNQPQHF
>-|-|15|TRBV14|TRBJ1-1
TGTGCCAGCAGCAAAACACAGGGTCTGAACACTGAAGCTTTCTTT
CASSKTQGLNTEAFF
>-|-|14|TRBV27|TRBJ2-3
TGTGCCAGCAGTTTGTATCCCCTCACAGATACGCAGTATTTT
CASSLYPLTDTQYF
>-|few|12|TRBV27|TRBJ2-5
TGTGCCACTCGACAGAACCAAGAGACCCAGTACTTC
CATRQNQETQYF
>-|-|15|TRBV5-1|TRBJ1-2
TGCGCCAGCAGCTTGAGCCCAGGGAGGTTCGTCGGCTACACCTTC
CASSLSPGRFVGYTF
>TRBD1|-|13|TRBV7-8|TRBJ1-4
TGTGCCAGCAGCCGGACAGGAGATGAAAAACTGTTTTTT
CASSRTGDEKLFF
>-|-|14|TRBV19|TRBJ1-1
TGTGCCAGTAGTATCCCAGGGGATCACACTGAAGCTTTCTTT
CASSIPGDHTEAFF
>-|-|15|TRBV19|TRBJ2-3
TGTGCCAGTAGTATAACCGGAGGCGGTCCAGATACGCAGTATTTT
CASSITGGGPDTQYF
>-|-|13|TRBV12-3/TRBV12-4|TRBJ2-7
TGTGCCAGCAGTAACTTACAGGGCCACGAGCAGTACTTC
CASSNLQGHEQYF
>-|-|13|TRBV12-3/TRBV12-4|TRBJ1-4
TGTGCCAGCAGTTTCGCAGGGGATGAAAAACTGTTTTTT
CASSFAGDEKLFF
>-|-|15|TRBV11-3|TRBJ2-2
TGTGCCAGCAGCTTATCACAGGGTATAATCGGGGAGCTGTTTTTT
CASSLSQGIIGELFF
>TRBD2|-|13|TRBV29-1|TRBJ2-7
TGCAGCGTTGGGGCTAGCCGGGGGGTGGAGCAGTACTTC
CSVGASRGVEQYF
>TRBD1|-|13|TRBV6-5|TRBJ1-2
TGTGCCAGCAGCCGGACAGGGCTGGGTGGCTACACCTTC
CASSRTGLGGYTF
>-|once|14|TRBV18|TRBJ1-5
TGTGCCAGCTCACCCCGGACAGCCTTAGAGCCCCAGCATTTT
CASSPRTALEPQHF
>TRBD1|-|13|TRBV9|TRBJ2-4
TGTGCCAGCAGCGTAAAAGGACAGGGAAATCAGTACTTC
CASSVKGQGNQYF
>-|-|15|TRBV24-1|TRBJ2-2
TGTGCCACCAGCCCCCGGCGGCCGAACACCGGGGAGCTGTTTTTT
CATSPRRPNTGELFF
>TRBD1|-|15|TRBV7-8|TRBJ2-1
TGTGCCAGCAGCCCAAGCAGGGGGCGCGTAAATGAGCAGTTCTTC
CASSPSRGRVNEQFF
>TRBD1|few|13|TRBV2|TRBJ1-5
TGTGCCAGCAGCGGGGGACAGGGTCAGCCCCAGCATTTT
CASSGGQGQPQHF
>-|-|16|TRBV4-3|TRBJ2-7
TGCGCCAGCAGCCAGATGCTAGTTACTGGTGGATACGAGCAGTACTTC
CASSQMLVTGGYEQYF
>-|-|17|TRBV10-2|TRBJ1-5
TGCGCCAGCAGTGACGGGCGGAGGATGCGGGGCAATCAGCCCCAGCATTTT
CASSDGRRMRGNQPQHF
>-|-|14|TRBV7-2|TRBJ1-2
TGTGCCAGCAGCGCCTCAGTGGGGGGCTATGGCTACACCTTC
CASSASVGGYGYTF
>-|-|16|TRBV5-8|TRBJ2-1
TGTGCCAGCAGCGCCCACAGGGTTGGGGGATACAATGAGCAGTTCTTC
CASSAHRVGGYNEQFF
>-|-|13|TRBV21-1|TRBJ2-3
TGTGCCAGCGGGGACAGGGGGACAGATACGCAGTATTTT
CASGDRGTDTQYF
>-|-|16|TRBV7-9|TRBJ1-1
TGTGCCAGCAGCTTAGACGGTTTCCCGCTGAACACTGAAGCTTTCTTT
CASSLDGFPLNTEAFF
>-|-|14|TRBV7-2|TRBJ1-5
TGTGCCAGCAGCTTTCGTCAGGTCGGTCAGCCCCAGCATTTT
CASSFRQVGQPQHF
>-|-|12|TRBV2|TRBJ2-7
TGTGCCAGCCGACAGGCTGCCTACGAGCAGTACTTC
CASRQAAYEQYF
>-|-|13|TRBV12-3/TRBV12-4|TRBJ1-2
TGTGCCAGCAGTCTCGGGAGTATCTATGGCTACACCTTC
CASSLGSIYGYTF
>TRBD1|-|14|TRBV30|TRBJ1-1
TGTGCCTGGAGTAAGACAGGGATTCACACTGAAGCTTTCTTT
CAWSKTGIHTEAFF
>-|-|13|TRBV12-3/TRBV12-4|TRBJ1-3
TGTGCCAGCAGTTTTACAGTCGAAGACACCATATATTTT
CASSFTVEDTIYF
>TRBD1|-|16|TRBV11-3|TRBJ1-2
TGTGCCAGCAGCCGACCGACGAGTGGCAGGGGGCACGGCTACACCTTC
CASSRPTSGRGHGYTF
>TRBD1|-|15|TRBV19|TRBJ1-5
TGTGCCAGTAGTATCGGGGACAGGTTAGATCAGCCCCAGCATTTT
CASSIGDRLDQPQHF
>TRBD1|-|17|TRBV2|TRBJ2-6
TGTGCCAGCAGTGAGGGACAGGGAGCCTCTGGGGCCAACGTCCTGACTTTC
CASSEGQGASGANVLTF
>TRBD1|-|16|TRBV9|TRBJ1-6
TGTGCCAGCAGCGCCAGTGGACAGGCGTATAATTCACCCCTCCACTTT
CASSASGQAYNSPLHF
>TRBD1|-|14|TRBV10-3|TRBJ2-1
TGTGCCATCAGGTTGACAGGGGGCCGGGATGAGCAGTTCTTC
CAIRLTGGRDEQFF
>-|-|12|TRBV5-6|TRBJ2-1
TGTGCCAGCAGCTCCTACAGAAATGAGCAGTTCTTC
CASSSYRNEQFF
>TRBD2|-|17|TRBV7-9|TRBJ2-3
TGTGCCAGCAGCTTACCGGGGGGGAGACCTACAACAGATACGCAGTATTTT
CASSLPGGRPTTDTQYF
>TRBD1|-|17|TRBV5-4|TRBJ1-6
TGTGCCAGCAGCTCCCGGGACAGTAGCTCCTATAATTCACCCCTCCACTTT
CASSSRDSSSYNSPLHF
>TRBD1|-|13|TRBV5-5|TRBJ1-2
TGTGCCAGCAGCTGGGGCGGGACAGGTGGCTACACCTTC
CASSWGGTGGYTF
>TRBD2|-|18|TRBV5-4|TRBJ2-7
TGTGCCAGCAGCTCCGTTTTTGGGACTAGCGGGGGGACCTACGAGCAGTACTTC
CASSSVFGTSGGTYEQYF
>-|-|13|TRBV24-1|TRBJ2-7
TGTGCCACCAGTGATTGGCAGTCCCACGAGCAGTACTTC
CATSDWQSHEQYF
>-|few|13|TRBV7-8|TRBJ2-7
TGTGCCAGCAGATTCTTAGGGGGAGATGAGCAGTACTTC
CASRFLGGDEQYF
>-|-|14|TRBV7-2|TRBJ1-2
TGTGCCAGCAGCCCAGTGACAGGACCCTATGGCTACACCTTC
CASSPVTGPYGYTF
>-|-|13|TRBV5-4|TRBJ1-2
TGTGCCAGCAGCCTTGACGGGAACTATGGCTACACCTTC
CASSLDGNYGYTF
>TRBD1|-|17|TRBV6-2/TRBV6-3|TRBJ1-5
TGTGCCAGCAGTTTAATCCCCTGGACAGGGCCAGGGCAGCCCCAGCATTTT
CASSLIPWTGPGQPQHF
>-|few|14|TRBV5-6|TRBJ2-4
TGTGCCAGCAGCTTGCGGGGGAGGAGAAACATTCAGTACTTC
CASSLRGRRNIQYF
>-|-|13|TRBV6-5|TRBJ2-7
TGTGCCAGCAGCCTGACTGGGTTTTACGAGCAGTACTTC
CASSLTGFYEQYF
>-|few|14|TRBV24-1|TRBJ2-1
TGTGCCACCAGTGATGGGTCGGGGAACAATGAGCAGTTCTTC
CATSDGSGNNEQFF
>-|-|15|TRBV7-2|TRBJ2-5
TGTGCCAGCAGCTTAATAGGCAGGAAGGGGGAGACCCAGTACTTC
CASSLIGRKGETQYF
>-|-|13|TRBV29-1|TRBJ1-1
TGCAGCGTTGGAGAAGGGGTGAACACTGAAGCTTTCTTT
CSVGEGVNTEAFF
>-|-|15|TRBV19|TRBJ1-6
TGTGCCAGTAGTCTCGGCGGGGTAGGGAATTCACCCCTCCACTTT
CASSLGGVGNSPLHF
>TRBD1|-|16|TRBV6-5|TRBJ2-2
TGTGCCAGCAGTTACTTCGCAGGGGGCGCGTCCGGGGAGCTGTTTTTT
CASSYFAGGASGELFF
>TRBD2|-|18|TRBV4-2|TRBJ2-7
TGTGCCAGCAGCCAAGTGGGGACTAGCGGGAGTAATGTCTACGAGCAGTACTTC
CASSQVGTSGSNVYEQYF
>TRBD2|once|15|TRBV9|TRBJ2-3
TGTGCCAGCAGCTCCGGGACTAGCGGCACAGATACGCAGTATTTT
CASSSGTSGTDTQYF